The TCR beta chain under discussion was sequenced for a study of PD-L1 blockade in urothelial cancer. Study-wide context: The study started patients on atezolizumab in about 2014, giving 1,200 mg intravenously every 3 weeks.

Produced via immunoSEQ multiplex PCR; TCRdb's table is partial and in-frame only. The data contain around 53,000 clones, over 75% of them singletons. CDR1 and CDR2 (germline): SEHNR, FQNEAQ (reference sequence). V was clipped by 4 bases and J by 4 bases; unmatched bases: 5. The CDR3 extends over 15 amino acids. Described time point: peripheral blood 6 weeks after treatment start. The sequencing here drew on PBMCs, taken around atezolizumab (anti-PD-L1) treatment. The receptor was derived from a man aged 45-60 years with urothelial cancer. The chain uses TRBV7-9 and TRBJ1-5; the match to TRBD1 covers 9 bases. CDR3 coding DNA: TGTGCCAGCAGCTCCGGACAGGGGAGGAATCAGCCCCAGCATTTT. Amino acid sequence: CASSSGQGRNQPQHF.